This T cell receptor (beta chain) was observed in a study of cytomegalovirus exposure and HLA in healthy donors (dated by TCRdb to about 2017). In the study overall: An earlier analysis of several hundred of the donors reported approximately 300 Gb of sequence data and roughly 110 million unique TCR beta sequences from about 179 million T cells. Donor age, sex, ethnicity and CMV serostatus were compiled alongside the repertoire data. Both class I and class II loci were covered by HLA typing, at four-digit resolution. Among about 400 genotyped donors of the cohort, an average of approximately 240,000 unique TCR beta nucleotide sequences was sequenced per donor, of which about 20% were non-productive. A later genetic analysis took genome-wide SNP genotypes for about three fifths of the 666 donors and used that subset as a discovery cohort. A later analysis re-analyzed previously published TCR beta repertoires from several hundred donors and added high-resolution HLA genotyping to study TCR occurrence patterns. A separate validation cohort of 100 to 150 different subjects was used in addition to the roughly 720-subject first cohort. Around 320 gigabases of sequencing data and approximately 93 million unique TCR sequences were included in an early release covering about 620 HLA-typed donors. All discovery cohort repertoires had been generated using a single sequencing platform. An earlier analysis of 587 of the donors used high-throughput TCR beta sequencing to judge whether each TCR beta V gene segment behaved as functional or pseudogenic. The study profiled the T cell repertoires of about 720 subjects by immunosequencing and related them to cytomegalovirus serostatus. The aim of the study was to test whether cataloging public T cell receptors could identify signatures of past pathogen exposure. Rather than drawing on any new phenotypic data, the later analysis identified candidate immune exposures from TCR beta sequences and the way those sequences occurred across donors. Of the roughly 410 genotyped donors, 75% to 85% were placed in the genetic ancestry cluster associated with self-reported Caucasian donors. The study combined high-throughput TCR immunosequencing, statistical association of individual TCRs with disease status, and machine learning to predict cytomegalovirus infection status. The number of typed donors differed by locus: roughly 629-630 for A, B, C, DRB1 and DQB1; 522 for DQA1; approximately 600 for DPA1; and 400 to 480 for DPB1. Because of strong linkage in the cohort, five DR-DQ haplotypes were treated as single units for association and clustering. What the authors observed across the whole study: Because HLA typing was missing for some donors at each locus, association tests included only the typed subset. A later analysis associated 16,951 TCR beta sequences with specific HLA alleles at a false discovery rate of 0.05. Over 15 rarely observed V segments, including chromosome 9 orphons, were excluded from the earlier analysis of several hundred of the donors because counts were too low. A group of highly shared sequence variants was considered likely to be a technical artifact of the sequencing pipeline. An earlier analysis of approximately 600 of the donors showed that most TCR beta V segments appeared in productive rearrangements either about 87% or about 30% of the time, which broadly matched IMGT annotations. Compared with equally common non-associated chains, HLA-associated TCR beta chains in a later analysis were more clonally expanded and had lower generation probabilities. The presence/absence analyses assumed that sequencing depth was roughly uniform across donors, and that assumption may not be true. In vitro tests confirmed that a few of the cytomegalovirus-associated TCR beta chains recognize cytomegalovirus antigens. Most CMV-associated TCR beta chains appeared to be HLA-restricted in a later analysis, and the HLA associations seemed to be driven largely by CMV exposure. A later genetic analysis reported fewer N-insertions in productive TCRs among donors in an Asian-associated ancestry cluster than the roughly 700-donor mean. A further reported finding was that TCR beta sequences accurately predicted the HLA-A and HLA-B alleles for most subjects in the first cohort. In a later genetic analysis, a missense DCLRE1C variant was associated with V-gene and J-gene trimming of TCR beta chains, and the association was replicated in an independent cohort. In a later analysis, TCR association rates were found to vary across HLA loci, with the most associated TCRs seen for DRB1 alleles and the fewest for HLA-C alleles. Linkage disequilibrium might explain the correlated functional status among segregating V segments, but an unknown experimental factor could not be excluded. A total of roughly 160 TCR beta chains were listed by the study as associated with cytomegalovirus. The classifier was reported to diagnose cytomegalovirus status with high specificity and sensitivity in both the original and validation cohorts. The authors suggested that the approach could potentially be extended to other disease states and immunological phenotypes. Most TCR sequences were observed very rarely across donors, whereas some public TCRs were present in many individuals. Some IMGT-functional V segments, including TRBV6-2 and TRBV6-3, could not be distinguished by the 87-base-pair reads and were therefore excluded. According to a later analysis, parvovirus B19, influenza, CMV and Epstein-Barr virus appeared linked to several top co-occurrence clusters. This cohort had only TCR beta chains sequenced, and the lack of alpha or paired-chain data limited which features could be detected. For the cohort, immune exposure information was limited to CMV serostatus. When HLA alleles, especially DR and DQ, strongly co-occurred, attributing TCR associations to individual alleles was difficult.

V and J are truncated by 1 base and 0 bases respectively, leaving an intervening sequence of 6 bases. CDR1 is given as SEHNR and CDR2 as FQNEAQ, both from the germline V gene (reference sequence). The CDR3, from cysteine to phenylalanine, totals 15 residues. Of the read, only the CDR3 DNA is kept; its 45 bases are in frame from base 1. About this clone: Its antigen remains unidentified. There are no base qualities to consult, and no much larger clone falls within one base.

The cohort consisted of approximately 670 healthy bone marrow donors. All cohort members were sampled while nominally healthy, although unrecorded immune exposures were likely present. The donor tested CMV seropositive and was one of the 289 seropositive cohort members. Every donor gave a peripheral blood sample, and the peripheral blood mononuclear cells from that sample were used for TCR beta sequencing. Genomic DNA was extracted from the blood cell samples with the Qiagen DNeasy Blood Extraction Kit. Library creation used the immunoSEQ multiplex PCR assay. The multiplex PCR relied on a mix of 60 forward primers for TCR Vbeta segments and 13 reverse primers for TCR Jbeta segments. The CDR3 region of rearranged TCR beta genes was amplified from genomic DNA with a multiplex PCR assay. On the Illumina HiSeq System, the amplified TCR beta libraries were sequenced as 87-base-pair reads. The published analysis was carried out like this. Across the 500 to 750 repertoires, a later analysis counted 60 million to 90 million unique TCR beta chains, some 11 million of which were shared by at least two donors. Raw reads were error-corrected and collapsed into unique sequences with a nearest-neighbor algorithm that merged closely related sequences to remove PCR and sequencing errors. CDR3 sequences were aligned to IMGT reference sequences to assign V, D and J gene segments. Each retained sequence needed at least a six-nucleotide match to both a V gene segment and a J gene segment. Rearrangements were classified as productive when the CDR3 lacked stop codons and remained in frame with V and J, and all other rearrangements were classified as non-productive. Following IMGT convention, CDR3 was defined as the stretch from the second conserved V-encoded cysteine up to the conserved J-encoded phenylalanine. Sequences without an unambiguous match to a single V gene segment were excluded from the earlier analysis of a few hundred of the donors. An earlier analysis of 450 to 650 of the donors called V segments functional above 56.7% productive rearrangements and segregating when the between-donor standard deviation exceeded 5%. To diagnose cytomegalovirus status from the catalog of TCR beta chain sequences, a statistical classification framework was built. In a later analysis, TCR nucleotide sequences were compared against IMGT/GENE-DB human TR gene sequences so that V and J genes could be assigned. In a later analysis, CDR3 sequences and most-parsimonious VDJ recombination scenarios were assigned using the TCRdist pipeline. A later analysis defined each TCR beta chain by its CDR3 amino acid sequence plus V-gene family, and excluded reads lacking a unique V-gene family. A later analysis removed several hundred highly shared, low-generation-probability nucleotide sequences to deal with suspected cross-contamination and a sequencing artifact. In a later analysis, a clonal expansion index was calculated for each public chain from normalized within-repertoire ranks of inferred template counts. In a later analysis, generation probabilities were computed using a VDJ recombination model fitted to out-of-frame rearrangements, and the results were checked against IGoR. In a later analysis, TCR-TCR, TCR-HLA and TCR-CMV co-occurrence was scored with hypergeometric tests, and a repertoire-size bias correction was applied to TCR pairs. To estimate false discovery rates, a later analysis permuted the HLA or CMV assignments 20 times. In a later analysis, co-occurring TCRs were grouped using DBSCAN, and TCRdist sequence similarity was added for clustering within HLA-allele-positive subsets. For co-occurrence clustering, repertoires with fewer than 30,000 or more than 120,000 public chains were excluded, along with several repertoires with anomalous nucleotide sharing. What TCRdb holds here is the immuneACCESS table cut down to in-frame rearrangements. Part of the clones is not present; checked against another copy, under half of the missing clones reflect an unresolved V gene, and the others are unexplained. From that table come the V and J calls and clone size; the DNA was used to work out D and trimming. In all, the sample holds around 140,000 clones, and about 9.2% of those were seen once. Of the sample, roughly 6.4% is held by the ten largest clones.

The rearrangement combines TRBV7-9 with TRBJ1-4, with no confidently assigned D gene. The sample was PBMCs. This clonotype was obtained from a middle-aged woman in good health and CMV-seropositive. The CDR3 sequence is CASSLDGATNEKLFF. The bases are TGTGCCAGCAGCTTAGACGGTGCAACTAATGAAAAACTGTTTTTT.